Shown below are 7 T cell receptor beta chains from a single sample sequenced in a study of CDR3 diversity in severe acne. TCRdb passed the PCR reads through MiXCR, listing each CDR3 protein once. The table includes roughly 81,000 distinct CDR3 sequences, around half detected once. Sequencing was carried out using blood. The receptor source for this set is a male donor in good health, serving as a control.

Concerning this clonotype: It is unclear where the CDR3 begins or ends on the DNA, so no DNA is shown, and the CDR3 is as TCRdb lists it. The chain has TRBV2 and TRBJ1-1; the DNA was not compared with TRBD1, the D call given in the table. The CDR3 is 24 amino acids in total, end residues counted. Germline CDR1 SNHLY, CDR2 FYNNEI. Here the CDR3 reads CASSEQVSWYQETQYFGPGTEAFF.

This rearrangement joins TRBV25-1 to TRBJ1-1; D unresolved. V was shortened by 5 bases and J by 3 bases, with 13 bases between the two germline ends. This CDR3 is 14 amino acids long. Germline V lookup: CDR1 MGHDK, CDR2 SYGVNS. The CDR3 loop reads CASSRLAEYTEAFF. As DNA, the CDR3 is TGTGCCAGCAGTCGCCTTGCGGAGTACACTGAAGCTTTCTTT. Looking up the rest from reference TRBV25-1 and TRBJ1-1 gives the full variable domain: EADIYQTPRYLVIGTGKKITLECSQTMGHDKMYWYQQDPGMELHLIHYSYGVNSTEKGDLSSESTVSRIRTEHFPLTLESARPSHTSQYLCASSRLAEYTEAFFGQGTRLTVV.

V and J are TRBV20-1 and TRBJ1-4, with D unresolved. Germline CDR1 is DFQATT and CDR2 is SNEGSKA (reference sequence). V dropped 3 bases and J dropped 5 bases, with 7 bases sitting between them. This CDR3 has 12 residues. Here the CDR3 reads CSARGENEKLFF. CDR3 DNA sequence: TGCAGTGCTAGGGGAGAGAATGAAAAACTGTTTTTT.

CDR3 sequence reads: CASSERPGSTDTQYF. The DNA for the CDR3 is TGTGCCAGCAGTGAAAGGCCTGGGAGCACAGATACGCAGTATTTT. The gene calls are TRBV6-1 and TRBJ2-3; D is unclear. Trimming shortened V by 2 bases and J by 0 bases, and 9 bases separated the two germline ends. The CDR3 has 15 residues. Germline CDR1 MNHNS, CDR2 SASEGT.

Concerning this clonotype itself: It may be a read error: a sequence one base away is much more abundant. The gene calls are TRBV6-5 and TRBJ1-5, with D unclear. The CDR3 consists of 11 residues. Germline V gives CDR1 MNHEY, CDR2 SVGAGI. V gave up 3 bases and J gave up 15 bases, with 12 bases separating them. The CDR3 here is CASSYLGIRHF. Here the CDR3 DNA reads TGTGCCAGCAGTTATTTGGGGATCCGGCATTTT.

The J gene is TRBJ2-1, the V gene TRBV15; weak D call: TRBD2 (5 bases). CDR1 and CDR2 from the germline V gene are LNHNV and YYDKDF (reference sequence). The CDR3 covers 18 residues. Trimming shortened V by 0 bases and J by 6 bases, and 21 bases separated the two germline ends. DNA for the CDR3: TGTGCCACCAGCAGAGAGGATGGTCGGGTAGCGCGAGGCAATGAGCAGTTCTTC. Translating gives CATSREDGRVARGNEQFF. Full variable domain (missing parts from reference TRBV15 and TRBJ2-1): DAMVIQNPRYQVTQFGKPVTLSCSQTLNHNVMYWYQQKSSQAPKLLFHYYDKDFNNEADTPDNFQSRRPNTSFCFLDIRSPGLGDTAMYLCATSREDGRVARGNEQFFGPGTRLTVL.

This clonotype has a handful of counts. The rearrangement links TRBV20-1 to TRBJ2-5; D is unclear. This CDR3 spans 16 amino acids. V dropped 6 bases and J dropped 0 bases, with 20 bases sitting between them. The germline CDR1 and CDR2 sequences are DFQATT and SNEGSKA (reference sequence). The CDR3 DNA sequence: TGCAGTGCCCCTCCTCCTGGCAGATTGTACCAAGAGACCCAGTACTTC. Translating gives CSAPPPGRLYQETQYF.